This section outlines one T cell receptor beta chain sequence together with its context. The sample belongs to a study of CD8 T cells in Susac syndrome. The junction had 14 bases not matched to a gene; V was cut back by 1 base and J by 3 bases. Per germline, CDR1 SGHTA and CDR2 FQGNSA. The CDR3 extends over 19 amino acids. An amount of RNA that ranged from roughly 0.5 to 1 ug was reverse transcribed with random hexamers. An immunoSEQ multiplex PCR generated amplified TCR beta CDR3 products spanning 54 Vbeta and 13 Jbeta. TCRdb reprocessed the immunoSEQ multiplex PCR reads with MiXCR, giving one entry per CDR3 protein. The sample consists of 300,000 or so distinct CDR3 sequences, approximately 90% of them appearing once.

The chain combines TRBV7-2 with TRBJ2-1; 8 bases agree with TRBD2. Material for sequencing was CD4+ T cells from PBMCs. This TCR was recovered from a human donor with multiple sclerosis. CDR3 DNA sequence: TGTGCCAGCAGCTTAGTATCAACTAAGACGGGGGGGGTCTACAATGAGCAGTTCTTC. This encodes CASSLVSTKTGGVYNEQFF.